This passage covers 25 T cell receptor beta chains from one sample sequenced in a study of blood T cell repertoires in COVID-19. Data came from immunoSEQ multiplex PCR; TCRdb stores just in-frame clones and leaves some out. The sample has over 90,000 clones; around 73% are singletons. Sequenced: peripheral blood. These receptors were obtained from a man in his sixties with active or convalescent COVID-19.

Here the CDR3 DNA reads TGTGCCAGCAGCCTGACAGGGACCTATGGCTACACCTTC. Translated: CASSLTGTYGYTF. The chain employs TRBV6-2 or TRBV6-3 and TRBJ1-2, with TRBD1 matching over 7 bases. CDR1 and CDR2 (germline): MNHEY, SVGEGT. J was trimmed by 4 bases and V by 6 bases; bases with no gene match: 5. This CDR3 comprises 13 residues.

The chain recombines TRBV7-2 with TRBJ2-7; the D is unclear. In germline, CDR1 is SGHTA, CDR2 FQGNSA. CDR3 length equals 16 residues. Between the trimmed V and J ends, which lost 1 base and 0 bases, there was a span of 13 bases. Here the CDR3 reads CASSLDVSSRSYEQYF. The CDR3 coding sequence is TGTGCCAGCAGCTTAGATGTTTCCTCGCGCTCCTACGAGCAGTACTTC.

CDR3 nucleotides: TGTGCCAGCAGCCAAGGCGGACTAGCGGCCAATGAGCAGTTCTTC. Residues: CASSQGGLAANEQFF. The chain joins TRBV3-1 (or the pseudogene TRBV3-2) to TRBJ2-1, with 10 bases identical to TRBD2. Trimming cost V 1 base and J 6 bases; bases outside gene matches: 3. The CDR3 consists of 15 residues. CDR1 is LGHDT and CDR2 is YNNKEL in the germline V gene (reference sequence).

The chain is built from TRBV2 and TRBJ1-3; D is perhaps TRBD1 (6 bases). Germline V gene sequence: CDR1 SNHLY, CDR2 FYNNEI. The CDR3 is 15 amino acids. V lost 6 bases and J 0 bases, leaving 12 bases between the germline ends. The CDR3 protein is CASRARTASGNTIYF. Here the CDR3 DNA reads TGTGCCAGCAGGGCCCGGACAGCCTCTGGAAACACCATATATTTT.

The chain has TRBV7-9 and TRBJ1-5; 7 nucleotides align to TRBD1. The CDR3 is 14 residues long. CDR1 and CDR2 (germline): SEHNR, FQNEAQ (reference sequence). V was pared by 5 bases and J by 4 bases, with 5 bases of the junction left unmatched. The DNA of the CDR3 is TGTGCCAGCAGCGAGGGGGCAGTAAATCAGCCCCAGCATTTT. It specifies CASSEGAVNQPQHF. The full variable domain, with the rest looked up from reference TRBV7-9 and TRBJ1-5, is DTGVSQNPRHKITKRGQNVTFRCDPISEHNRLYWYRQTLGQGPEFLTYFQNEAQLEKSRLLSDRFSAERPKGSFSTLEIQRTEQGDSAMYLCASSEGAVNQPQHFGDGTRLSIL.

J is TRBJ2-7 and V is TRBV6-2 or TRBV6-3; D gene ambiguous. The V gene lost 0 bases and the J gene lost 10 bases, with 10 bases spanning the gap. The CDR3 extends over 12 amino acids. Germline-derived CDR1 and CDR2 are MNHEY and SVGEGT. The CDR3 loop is CASSYSTVVQYF. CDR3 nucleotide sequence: TGTGCCAGCAGTTACTCGACTGTCGTACAGTACTTC.

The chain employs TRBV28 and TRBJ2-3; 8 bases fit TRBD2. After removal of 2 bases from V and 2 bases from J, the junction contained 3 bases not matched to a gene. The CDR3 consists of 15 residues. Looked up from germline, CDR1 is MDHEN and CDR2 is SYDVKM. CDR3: CASSLAGGLTDTQYF. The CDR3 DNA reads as TGTGCCAGCAGTTTAGCGGGAGGCCTCACAGATACGCAGTATTTT.

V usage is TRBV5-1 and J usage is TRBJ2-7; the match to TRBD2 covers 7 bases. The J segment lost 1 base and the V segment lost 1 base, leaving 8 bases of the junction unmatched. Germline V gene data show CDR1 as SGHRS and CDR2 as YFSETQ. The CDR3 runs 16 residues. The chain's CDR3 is CASSLPLTSASYEQYV. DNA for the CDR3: TGCGCCAGCAGCTTGCCCCTCACTAGCGCGTCCTACGAGCAGTACGTC.

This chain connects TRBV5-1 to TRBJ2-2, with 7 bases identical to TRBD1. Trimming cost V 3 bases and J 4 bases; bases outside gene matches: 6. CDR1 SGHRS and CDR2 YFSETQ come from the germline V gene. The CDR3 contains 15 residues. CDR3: CASSSDRAGTGELFF. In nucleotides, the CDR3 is TGCGCCAGCAGCTCCGACAGGGCGGGCACCGGGGAGCTGTTTTTT.

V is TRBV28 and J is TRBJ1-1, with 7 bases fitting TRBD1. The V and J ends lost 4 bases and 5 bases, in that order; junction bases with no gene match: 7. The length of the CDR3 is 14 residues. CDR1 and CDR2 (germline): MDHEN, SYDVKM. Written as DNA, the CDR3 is TGTGCCAGCAGTTCCGGACAGGAGAGGACTGAAGCTTTCTTT. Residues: CASSSGQERTEAFF.

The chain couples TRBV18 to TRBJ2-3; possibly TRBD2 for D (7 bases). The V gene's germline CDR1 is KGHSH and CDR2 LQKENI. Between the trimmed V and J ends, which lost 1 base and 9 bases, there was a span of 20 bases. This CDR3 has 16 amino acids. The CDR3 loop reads CASSPLDYQEGGTQYF. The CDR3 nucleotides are TGTGCCAGCTCACCACTGGACTACCAAGAGGGGGGGACGCAGTATTTT.

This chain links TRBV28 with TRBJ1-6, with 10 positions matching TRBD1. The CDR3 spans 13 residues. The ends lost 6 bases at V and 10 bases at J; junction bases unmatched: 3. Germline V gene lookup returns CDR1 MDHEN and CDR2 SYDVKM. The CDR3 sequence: CASRDRGKSPLHF. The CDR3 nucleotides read TGTGCCAGCAGGGACAGGGGGAAATCACCCCTCCACTTT.

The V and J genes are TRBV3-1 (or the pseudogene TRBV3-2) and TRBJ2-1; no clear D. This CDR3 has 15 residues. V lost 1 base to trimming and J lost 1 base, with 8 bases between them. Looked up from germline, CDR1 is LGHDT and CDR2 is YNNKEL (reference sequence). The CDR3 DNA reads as TGTGCCAGCAGCCAAGGGTGGCGGTCCTACAATGAGCAGTTCTTC. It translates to CASSQGWRSYNEQFF.

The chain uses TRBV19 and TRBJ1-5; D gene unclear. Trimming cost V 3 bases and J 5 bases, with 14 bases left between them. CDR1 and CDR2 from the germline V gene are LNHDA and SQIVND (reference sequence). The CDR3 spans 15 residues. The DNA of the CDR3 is TGTGCCAGTAGTATGTCCGGGAGCCCGTATCAGCCCCAGCATTTT. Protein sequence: CASSMSGSPYQPQHF. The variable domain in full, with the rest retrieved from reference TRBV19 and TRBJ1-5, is DGGITQSPKYLFRKEGQNVTLSCEQNLNHDAMYWYRQDPGQGLRLIYYSQIVNDFQKGDIAEGYSVSREKKESFPLTVTSAQKNPTAFYLCASSMSGSPYQPQHFGDGTRLSIL.

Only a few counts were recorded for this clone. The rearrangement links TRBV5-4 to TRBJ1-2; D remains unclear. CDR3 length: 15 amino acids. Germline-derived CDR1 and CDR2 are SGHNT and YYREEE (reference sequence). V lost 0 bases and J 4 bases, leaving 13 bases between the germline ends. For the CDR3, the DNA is TGTGCCAGCAGCTTGGGAGGGTATCGGGTCTATGGCTACACCTTC. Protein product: CASSLGGYRVYGYTF.

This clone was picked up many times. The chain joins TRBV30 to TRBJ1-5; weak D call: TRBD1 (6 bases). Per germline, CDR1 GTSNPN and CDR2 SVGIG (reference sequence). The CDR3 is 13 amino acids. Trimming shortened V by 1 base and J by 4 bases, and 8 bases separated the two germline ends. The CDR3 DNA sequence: TGTGCCTGGAGTGATCAGGGGAATCAGCCCCAGCATTTT. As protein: CAWSDQGNQPQHF.

The CDR3, as DNA: TGTGCCACCAGTGAGTTAGACGGAGACCAAGAGACCCAGTACTTC. It specifies CATSELDGDQETQYF. The chain uses TRBV24-1 and TRBJ2-5; D gene uncertain. Germline lookup yields CDR1 KGHDR and CDR2 SFDVKD. The CDR3 contains 15 residues. V lost 4 bases and J lost 0, with 11 bases in between.

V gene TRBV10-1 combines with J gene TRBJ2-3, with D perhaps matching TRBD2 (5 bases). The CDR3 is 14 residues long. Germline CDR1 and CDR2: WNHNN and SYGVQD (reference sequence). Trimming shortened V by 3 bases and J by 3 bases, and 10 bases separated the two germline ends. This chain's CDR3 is CASSDRGWTDTQYF. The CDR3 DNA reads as TGCGCCAGCAGTGACCGCGGGTGGACAGATACGCAGTATTTT.

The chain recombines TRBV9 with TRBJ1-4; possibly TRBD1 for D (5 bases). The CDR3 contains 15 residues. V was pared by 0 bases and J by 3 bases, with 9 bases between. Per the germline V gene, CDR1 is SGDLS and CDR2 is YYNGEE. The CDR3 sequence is CASSVAGVANEKLFF. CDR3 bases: TGTGCCAGCAGCGTAGCGGGGGTGGCTAATGAAAAACTGTTTTTT.

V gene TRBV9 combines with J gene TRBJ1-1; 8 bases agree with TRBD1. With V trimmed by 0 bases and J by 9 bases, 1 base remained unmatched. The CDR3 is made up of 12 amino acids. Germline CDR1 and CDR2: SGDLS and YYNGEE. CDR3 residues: CASSVGTGQAFF. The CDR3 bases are TGTGCCAGCAGCGTAGGGACAGGGCAAGCTTTCTTT.

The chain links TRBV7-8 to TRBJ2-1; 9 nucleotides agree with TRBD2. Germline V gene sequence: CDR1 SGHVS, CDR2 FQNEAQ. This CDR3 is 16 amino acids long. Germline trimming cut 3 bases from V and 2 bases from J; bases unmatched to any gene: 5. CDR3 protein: CASSFQTSGPYNEQFF. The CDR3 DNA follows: TGTGCCAGCAGCTTTCAGACTAGCGGTCCCTACAATGAGCAGTTCTTC.

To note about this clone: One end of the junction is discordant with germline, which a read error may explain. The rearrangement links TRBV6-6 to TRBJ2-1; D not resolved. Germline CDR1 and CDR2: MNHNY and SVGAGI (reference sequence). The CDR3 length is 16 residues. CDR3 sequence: CASSHSPSLSYNEQFF. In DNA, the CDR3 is TGTGCCAGCAGTCACTCCCCTTCCCTCTCCTACAATGAGCAGTTCTTC.

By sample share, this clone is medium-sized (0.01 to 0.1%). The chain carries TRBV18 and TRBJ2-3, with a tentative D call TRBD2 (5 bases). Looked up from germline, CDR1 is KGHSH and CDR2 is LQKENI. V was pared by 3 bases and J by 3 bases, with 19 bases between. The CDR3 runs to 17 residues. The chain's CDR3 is CASSPRISTSQTDTQYF. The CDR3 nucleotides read TGTGCCAGCTCACCCCGGATCTCTACTAGTCAAACAGATACGCAGTATTTT.

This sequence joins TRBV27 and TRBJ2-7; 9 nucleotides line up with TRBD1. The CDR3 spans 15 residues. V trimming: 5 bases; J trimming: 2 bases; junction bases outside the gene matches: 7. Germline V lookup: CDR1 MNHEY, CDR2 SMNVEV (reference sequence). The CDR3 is CASSPTGTGPYEQYF. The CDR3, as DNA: TGTGCCAGCAGTCCCACCGGGACAGGGCCCTACGAGCAGTACTTC.

The CDR3 sequence: CASSQEQALSTEAFF. The CDR3 region has the DNA TGTGCCAGCAGCCAAGAGCAGGCCCTGAGCACTGAAGCTTTCTTT. V usage is TRBV3-1 (or the pseudogene TRBV3-2) and J usage is TRBJ1-1; D not resolved. The ends were cut back, 0 bases at V and 4 bases at J, with 12 bases in the middle. The length of the CDR3 is 15 residues. Germline CDR1 LGHDT, CDR2 YNNKEL (reference sequence).